These 10 T cell receptor beta chains originate from one sample sequenced in a study of cytomegalovirus exposure and HLA in healthy donors. Sequenced by immunoSEQ multiplex PCR; TCRdb stores in-frame clones only, minus some. This sample yields some 140,000 clones, of which 85% to 90% are seen a single time; approximately 10% belongs to the top ten. The sequenced sample was PBMCs. These receptors originate from a woman aged 18 to 35 in good health and CMV-seropositive.

The rearrangement links TRBV11-2 to TRBJ2-3; tentatively, D is TRBD2 (5 bases). From germline, CDR1 is SGHAT and CDR2 FQNNGV. The CDR3 loop spans 14 amino acids. Trimming removed 5 bases at V and 8 bases at J, with 17 bases between. CDR3 in DNA: TGTGCCAGCAGCCAAGGATCCCTTGAGGGTACGCAGTATTTT. This sequence encodes CASSQGSLEGTQYF.

J is TRBJ1-4 and V is TRBV19; 7 bases are a match to TRBD1. The CDR3 runs to 15 residues. Per germline, CDR1 LNHDA and CDR2 SQIVND (reference sequence). The ends lost 3 bases at V and 1 base at J; junction bases unmatched: 2. CDR3 coding DNA: TGTGCCAGTAGTATTTGGACAGGAACTAATGAAAAACTGTTTTTT. It encodes CASSIWTGTNEKLFF.

This clone was recorded once. At one of its ends the junction is not consistent with the germline gene, which may arise from a read error. This chain links TRBV5-6 with TRBJ1-4; D might be TRBD1 (6 bases). The CDR3 is 13 residues long. CDR1 SGHDT and CDR2 YYEEEE come from the germline V gene. The chain's CDR3 is CASSLWQGRVGEF. The CDR3, as DNA: TGTGCCAGCAGCTTGTGGCAGGGGCGAGTTGGGGAATTT.

The gene calls are TRBV30 and TRBJ1-4, with D possibly matching TRBD1 (6 bases). This CDR3 has 14 amino acids. The germline V and J ends were trimmed by 8 bases and 7 bases, with 20 bases remaining between them. Germline V gene lookup returns CDR1 GTSNPN and CDR2 SVGIG (reference sequence). CDR3 loop: CANQRAGAGEKLFF. The DNA for the CDR3 is TGTGCCAATCAACGGGCAGGGGCCGGTGAAAAACTGTTTTTT.

This chain joins TRBV18 and TRBJ2-7; D perhaps matches TRBD2 (6 bases). There are 17 residues in the CDR3. V lost 0 bases and J 3 bases, leaving 18 bases between the germline ends. Germline CDR1 KGHSH, CDR2 LQKENI. The CDR3 DNA sequence: TGTGCCAGCTCACCACCATTTCTGGGGCGGGGAAGCTACGAGCAGTACTTC. It specifies CASSPPFLGRGSYEQYF.

The rearrangement joins TRBV6-5 to TRBJ1-6; D unresolved. The CDR3 is made up of 15 amino acids. Deletions cut 4 bases from V and 8 bases from J, with 15 bases between. Germline CDR1 is MNHEY and CDR2 is SVGAGI. The CDR3 DNA reads as TGTGCCAGCAGTTTAGGGAATCTCGGGGATTCACCCCTCCACTTT. As protein: CASSLGNLGDSPLHF.

The chain combines TRBV9 with TRBJ2-1; D possibly corresponds to TRBD2 (7 bases). The V gene lost 0 bases and the J gene lost 2 bases, with 18 bases spanning the gap. Germline CDR1 and CDR2: SGDLS and YYNGEE. The CDR3 covers 18 residues. The CDR3 loop is CASSVVGGGGWPYNEQFF. As DNA, the CDR3 is TGTGCCAGCAGCGTAGTCGGAGGGGGGGGCTGGCCCTACAATGAGCAGTTCTTC.

V and J are TRBV28 and TRBJ1-2, with 7 bases aligning to TRBD1. CDR3 length equals 12 residues. The V gene's germline CDR1 is MDHEN and CDR2 SYDVKM. V gave up 5 bases and J gave up 9 bases; unmatched junction bases: 6. DNA for the CDR3: TGTGCCAGCAGTACCAGACAGGGAAGCTACACCTTC. Translation gives CASSTRQGSYTF.

The genes are TRBV4-1 and TRBJ2-5, with a tentative D call TRBD2 (7 bases). This CDR3 is 15 amino acids long. The V and J ends lost 4 bases and 5 bases respectively, with 17 bases between them. Looked up from germline, CDR1 is MGHRA and CDR2 is YSYEKL. The CDR3 nucleotides read TGCGCCAGCAGCCTAGATTGGGGCGGGGGCGAGACCCAGTACTTC. Encoded protein: CASSLDWGGGETQYF.

The DNA of the CDR3 is TGTGCCAGCGAAGCGGCACAAAACAATGAGCAGTTCTTC. This gives the protein CASEAAQNNEQFF. The rearrangement links TRBV2 to TRBJ2-1; the D gene is possibly TRBD2 (5 bases). The germline gives CDR1 SNHLY, CDR2 FYNNEI. V was trimmed by 8 bases and J by 5 bases, leaving 13 bases between them. The CDR3 length is 13 residues.